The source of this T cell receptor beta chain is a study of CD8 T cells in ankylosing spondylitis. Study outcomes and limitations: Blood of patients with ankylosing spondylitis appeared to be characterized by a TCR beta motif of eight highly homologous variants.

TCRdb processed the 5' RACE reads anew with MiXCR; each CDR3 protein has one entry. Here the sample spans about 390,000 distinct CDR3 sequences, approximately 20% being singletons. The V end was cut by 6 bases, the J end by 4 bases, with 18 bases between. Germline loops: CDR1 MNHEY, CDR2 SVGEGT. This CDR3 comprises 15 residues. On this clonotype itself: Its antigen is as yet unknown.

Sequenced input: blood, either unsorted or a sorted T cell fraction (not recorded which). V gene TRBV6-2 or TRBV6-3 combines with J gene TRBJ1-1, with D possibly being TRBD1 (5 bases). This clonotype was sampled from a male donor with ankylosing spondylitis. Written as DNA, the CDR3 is TGTGCCAGCAGGAGAAGCAGGGTGGGGAGCACTGAAGCTTTCTTT. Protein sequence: CASRRSRVGSTEAFF.